The rows below give T cell receptor beta chains drawn from one sample of a study of blood T cell repertoires in COVID-19. Sequencing was performed with immunoSEQ multiplex PCR; in TCRdb, only in-frame clones are kept and a portion is missing. The table shows 390,000 or so clones, with roughly 90% occurring only once. The sequenced sample was peripheral blood. Receptors were obtained from a woman aged 25 to 39 with active or convalescent COVID-19. CDR3s include the opening cysteine and the closing phenylalanine or tryptophan. The D gene is left open where the match is weak. Clone size appears in some rows only: once, few, many, or a class for an expanded clone.

V gene	clone size	D gene	J gene	CDR3 DNA	CDR3 protein
TRBV30	.	.	TRBJ1-4	TGTGCCTGGAGCCTAGGGTTCGGGGGTGAAAAACTGTTTTTT	CAWSLGFGGEKLFF
TRBV7-2	few	.	TRBJ2-3	TGTGCCAGCAGCTTAGGCGGGGGCATTTCTAGCACAGATACGCAGTATTTT	CASSLGGGISSTDTQYF
TRBV27	.	TRBD1	TRBJ1-1	TGTGCCAGCATCCCCGGACAGGGTGGTACTGAAGCTTTCTTT	CASIPGQGGTEAFF
TRBV2	.	TRBD1	TRBJ1-1	TGTGCCAGCGTGAGGACAGGGGTAACTGAAGCTTTCTTT	CASVRTGVTEAFF
TRBV2	.	TRBD1	TRBJ1-3	TGTGCCAGCAGAGAAGACAGGGGTGGAAACACCATATATTTT	CASREDRGGNTIYF
TRBV3-1/TRBV3-2	.	TRBD2	TRBJ2-7	TGTGCCAGCAGCCTATTAGCGGGAGACCCCTCCTACGAGCAGTACTTC	CASSLLAGDPSYEQYF
TRBV6-5	.	.	TRBJ2-5	TGTGCCAGCAGGCGGGGCAGACAAGAGACCCAGTACTTC	CASRRGRQETQYF
TRBV27	.	TRBD1	TRBJ2-7	TGTGCCACCGGGAAATTCGGACAGGGGGACGAGCAGTACTTC	CATGKFGQGDEQYF
TRBV6-5	.	TRBD1	TRBJ1-2	TGTGCCAGCAGCCCAACCGGGACAGGGAACTATGGCTACACCTTC	CASSPTGTGNYGYTF
TRBV5-1	.	TRBD2	TRBJ2-1	TGCGCCAGCAGCTTGGTTGCGGGCGGGGGGGCTGTCAATGAGCAGTTCTTC	CASSLVAGGGAVNEQFF
TRBV5-1	.	.	TRBJ1-2	TGCGCCAGCAGCTTTGCAGGGGATCTAGGGGGCTACACCTTC	CASSFAGDLGGYTF
TRBV21-1	once	.	TRBJ2-1	TGTGCCAGGAACGATAGCGGTAAGGGTGAACTCGGGCAGTTCTTC	CARNDSGKGELGQFF
TRBV3-1/TRBV3-2	.	TRBD2	TRBJ2-5	TGTGCCAGCAGCTCCCGACTAGCGGGGGGGCTGGAGACCCAGTACTTC	CASSSRLAGGLETQYF
TRBV5-4	.	TRBD1	TRBJ1-2	TGTGCCAGCAGTTCTACAGGGGGCTCGAGCTACACCTTC	CASSSTGGSSYTF
TRBV11-1	.	TRBD2	TRBJ2-1	TGTGCCAGCAGTCGGAGCGGGAGCTCCTACAATGAGCAGTTCTTC	CASSRSGSSYNEQFF
TRBV15	.	TRBD1	TRBJ1-6	TGTGCCACCAGCACTACCGGGACAGAAAATTCACCCCTCCACTTT	CATSTTGTENSPLHF
TRBV3-1/TRBV3-2	.	.	TRBJ2-7	TGTGCCAGCAGCCAAGACGTGAGGGCTCACGAGCAGTACTTC	CASSQDVRAHEQYF
TRBV14	.	TRBD2	TRBJ2-1	TGTGCCAGCAGCCAAGTACCATGGCGGGGGGAATACAATGAGCAGTTCTTC	CASSQVPWRGEYNEQFF
TRBV7-2	.	.	TRBJ2-5	TGTGCCAGCAAGGGCATGGCTAGCACGCAGACCCAGTACTTC	CASKGMASTQTQYF
TRBV9	.	.	TRBJ2-1	TGTGCCAGCAGCGTAGCGGGTGCTACCTACAATGAGCAGTTCTTC	CASSVAGATYNEQFF
TRBV14	.	TRBD2	TRBJ2-2	TGTGCCAGCAGCTCAGCGGGGGGCAGGGCGACCGGGGAGCTGTTTTTT	CASSSAGGRATGELFF
TRBV19	.	TRBD2	TRBJ2-1	TGTGCCAGTAGTCGACTAGCGGGAGGCGAGCAGTTCTTC	CASSRLAGGEQFF
TRBV20-1	.	.	TRBJ2-5	TGCAGTGCTAGTCTTTCTAGGATGGAGACCCAGTACTTC	CSASLSRMETQYF
TRBV15	.	.	TRBJ1-2	TGTGCCACCAGCAGATTACAGGTCTTAAACTATGGCTACACCTTC	CATSRLQVLNYGYTF
TRBV5-1	once	.	TRBJ2-2	TGCGCCAGCAGCCAGAAAACCGGGGAGCTGTTTTTT	CASSQKTGELFF
TRBV6-5	.	.	TRBJ1-5	TGTGCCAGCAGTTACGACAGTTATCAGCCCCAGCATTTT	CASSYDSYQPQHF
TRBV10-3	.	.	TRBJ2-3	TGTGCCATAACAGACAGCCGGGGGGCGGATACGCAGTATTTT	CAITDSRGADTQYF
TRBV4-1	.	TRBD2	TRBJ2-1	TGCGCCAGCAGCCAGGAGGGACTAGCGGGGAACTACAATGAGCAGTTCTTC	CASSQEGLAGNYNEQFF
TRBV18	.	.	TRBJ1-1	TGTGCCAGCTCACCGCAGGGAGGGTTTCATGGAGGGTACGAAGCTTTCTTT	CASSPQGGFHGGYEAFF
TRBV6-5	few	TRBD1	TRBJ1-5	TGTGCCAGCAGCCCAGGCGGAGGGGGCCATCAGCCCCAGCATTTT	CASSPGGGGHQPQHF
TRBV29-1	.	.	TRBJ2-1	TGCAGCGTTGATCAGGGGAGCATGGATGAGCAGTTCTTC	CSVDQGSMDEQFF
TRBV12-5	.	.	TRBJ2-7	TGTGCTAGTGGTTTGGTTGACAGATCCTACGAGCAGTACTTC	CASGLVDRSYEQYF
TRBV11-2	.	TRBD1	TRBJ1-6	TGTGCCAGCAGAGCGACTCATCCCTCGACAGGGCCCTATAATTCACCCCTCCACTTT	CASRATHPSTGPYNSPLHF
TRBV15	.	.	TRBJ1-1	TGTGCCACCAGCTATGACGGGGAATACACTGAAGCTTTCTTT	CATSYDGEYTEAFF
TRBV5-1	.	TRBD2	TRBJ2-5	TGCGCCAGCAGCGGAGCTAGCGGGGGAGGTGAGACCCAGTACTTC	CASSGASGGGETQYF
TRBV3-1/TRBV3-2	.	.	TRBJ1-3	TGTGCCAGCAGCCCCGCTATTCCGGGAAACACCATATATTTT	CASSPAIPGNTIYF
TRBV29-1	.	TRBD2	TRBJ2-1	TGCAGCGTCGTTATTCCGGGACTAGATTCGTACAATGAGCAGTTCTTC	CSVVIPGLDSYNEQFF
TRBV4-1	once	.	TRBJ1-4	TGCGCCACAGGCCTTTGGGCAACTAATGAAAAACTGTTTTTT	CATGLWATNEKLFF
TRBV9	.	TRBD1	TRBJ1-3	TGTGCCAGCAGCCTGGGACAGAGCTCTGGAAACACCATATATTTT	CASSLGQSSGNTIYF
TRBV4-1	once	.	TRBJ2-7	TGCGCCAGCAGCCAAGTGACTAGCTCCTACGAGCAGTACTTC	CASSQVTSSYEQYF
TRBV6-5	.	TRBD1	TRBJ2-1	TGTGCCAGCAGCCCGCCGGGACAGGGGTACAATGAGCAGTTCTTC	CASSPPGQGYNEQFF
TRBV3-1/TRBV3-2	.	.	TRBJ1-1	TGTGCCAGCAGTCCCCTAGGCAACACTGAAGCTTTCTTT	CASSPLGNTEAFF
TRBV6-5	.	TRBD2	TRBJ2-1	TGTGCCAGCGGACTAGCGGGAGGCAATGAGCAGTTCTTC	CASGLAGGNEQFF
TRBV5-1	.	TRBD2	TRBJ2-2	TGCGCCAGCAGCGATCAGACTAGCTATTCCGGGGAGCTGTTTTTT	CASSDQTSYSGELFF
TRBV23-1	.	TRBD1	TRBJ2-1	TGCGCCAGCAGCCGGACAGGGGCCAATGAGCAGTTCTTC	CASSRTGANEQFF